This T cell receptor (beta chain) derives from a study of vaccination effects on CD4 cells after COVID-19. V was pared by 1 base and J by 1 base, with 7 bases between. Germline lookup yields CDR1 MGHRA and CDR2 YSYEKL. The CDR3 contains 14 residues. Clones were sequenced by immunoSEQ multiplex PCR, and TCRdb holds only the in-frame ones, with some missing. Found here are about 69,000 clones, about 80% of them singletons; the top ten hold 0.95%. Remarks on this clone: The antigen remains undetermined.

ViraFEST expansion of antigen-specific CD4+ T cells with viral peptide pools preceded sequencing. The culture ran for 10 days before CD4+ T cells were isolated. Two doses of either BNT162b2 or mRNA-1273 were given to each participant. The V and J genes are TRBV4-1 and TRBJ1-2; no firm D call. The sequence derives from a human donor who received a COVID-19 vaccine. The input for sequencing was CD4+ T cells from PBMCs cultured with HCoV-OC43 spike peptides, taken after COVID-19 vaccination. Subset: HCoV-OC43 spike overlapping peptide pool stimulation. The CDR3 loop is CASSQGTVNYGYTF. The CDR3 DNA follows: TGCGCCAGCAGCCAAGGGACGGTTAACTATGGCTACACCTTC.